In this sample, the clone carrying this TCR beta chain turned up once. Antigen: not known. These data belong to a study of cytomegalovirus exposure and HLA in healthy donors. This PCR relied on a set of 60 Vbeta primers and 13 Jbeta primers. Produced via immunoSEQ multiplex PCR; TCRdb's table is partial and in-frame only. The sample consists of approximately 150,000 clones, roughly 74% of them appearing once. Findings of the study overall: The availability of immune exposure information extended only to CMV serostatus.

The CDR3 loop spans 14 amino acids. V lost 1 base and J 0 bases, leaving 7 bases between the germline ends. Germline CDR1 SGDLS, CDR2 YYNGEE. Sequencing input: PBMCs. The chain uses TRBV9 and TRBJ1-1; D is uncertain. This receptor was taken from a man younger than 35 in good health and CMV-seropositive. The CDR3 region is CASSVSGVNTEAFF. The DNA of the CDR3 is TGTGCCAGCAGCGTATCCGGAGTGAACACTGAAGCTTTCTTT.